The 26 T cell receptor beta chains below were found in one sample sequenced in a study of shared clonotypes between healthy human individuals. It was CD45RO-negative cells, positively selected for CCR7, that made up naive CD8 cells, with terminally differentiated effector memory CD45RA+ cells excluded. The assay was immunoSEQ multiplex PCR, and TCRdb's table has in-frame clones only and misses some. The table lists under 1 million clones, 90% to 98% of them singletons. The sample comprised naive CD8+ T cells sorted from blood. Receptor source: a man aged 25 to 40 in good health.

V and J are TRBV9 and TRBJ2-1, with 13 positions matching TRBD2. CDR3 length: 18 residues. The V gene end was trimmed by 3 bases and the J gene end by 0 bases; junction bases not matched to a gene: 6. Germline V gene lookup returns CDR1 SGDLS and CDR2 YYNGEE. In nucleotides, the CDR3 is TGTGCCAGCAGCGACAGACTAGCGGGAGGCCCCTCCTACAATGAGCAGTTCTTC. It specifies CASSDRLAGGPSYNEQFF.

The chain recombines TRBV2 with TRBJ1-1; the D gene is possibly TRBD1 (5 bases). Germline V CDR1 and CDR2: SNHLY, FYNNEI. CDR3 length: 13 amino acids. V lost 6 bases, J lost 2 bases, and 10 bases lay in between. This chain's CDR3 is CASRATDNTEAFF. The DNA for the CDR3 is TGTGCCAGCAGGGCGACAGATAACACTGAAGCTTTCTTT.

The V gene is TRBV27, the J gene TRBJ1-5; 8 bases are shared with TRBD1. The germline CDR1 and CDR2 sequences are MNHEY and SMNVEV (reference sequence). V trimming: 6 bases; J trimming: 7 bases; junction bases outside the gene matches: 11. The CDR3 totals 15 residues. The CDR3 sequence is CASRLTGQGGQPQHF. CDR3 nucleotides: TGTGCCAGCAGATTAACCGGACAGGGAGGACAGCCCCAGCATTTT.

This rearrangement joins TRBV28 to TRBJ2-1, with 12 bases identical to TRBD2. This CDR3 region has 17 residues. V shed 4 bases and J 5 bases; nucleotides not matched to a gene: 9. In germline, CDR1 is MDHEN, CDR2 SYDVKM. CDR3 amino acids: CASSSPPTSGSHNEQFF. CDR3 nucleotide sequence: TGTGCCAGCAGTTCCCCCCCGACTAGCGGGAGCCACAATGAGCAGTTCTTC.

The genes are TRBV5-1 and TRBJ2-1; TRBD1 matches at 8 bases. The CDR3 runs 15 residues. The V segment lost 2 bases and the J segment 5 bases; nucleotides outside the gene matches: 6. Germline CDR1 and CDR2: SGHRS and YFSETQ. CDR3: CASSFPGQGNNEQFF. In nucleotides, the CDR3 is TGCGCCAGCAGCTTTCCAGGACAGGGTAACAATGAGCAGTTCTTC.

The chain links TRBV6-4 to TRBJ2-1, with D hard to call. Germline CDR1 is MRHNA and CDR2 is SNTAGT. CDR3 size: 13 residues. Trimming stripped 2 bases from V and 4 bases from J, with 6 bases between. The CDR3 spells CASSDPLYNEQFF. The CDR3 region has the DNA TGTGCCAGCAGTGACCCGCTATACAATGAGCAGTTCTTC.

The chain combines TRBV11-2 with TRBJ2-5, with D possibly matching TRBD1 (5 bases). This CDR3 comprises 15 residues. Germline V gene lookup returns CDR1 SGHAT and CDR2 FQNNGV. V was trimmed by 1 base and J by 1 base, leaving 10 bases between them. CDR3 bases: TGTGCCAGCAGCTTAGGTTCTAGGGGCCAAGAGACCCAGTACTTC. Amino acid sequence: CASSLGSRGQETQYF.

The chain links TRBV5-5 to TRBJ1-2; D gene ambiguous. V was trimmed by 1 base and J by 5 bases, leaving 15 bases between them. Germline V gene sequence: CDR1 SGHKS, CDR2 YYEKEE (reference sequence). The CDR3 is 15 residues long. The CDR3 DNA follows: TGTGCCAGCAGCTTGACGCCGGAGCAGTTTTATGGCTACACCTTC. As protein: CASSLTPEQFYGYTF.

The chain combines TRBV7-2 with TRBJ2-1; TRBD1 matches 7 bases. The CDR3 has 14 amino acids. Trimming at V came to 5 bases and at J to 6 bases, leaving 7 bases not matched to a gene. Germline V CDR1 and CDR2: SGHTA, FQGNSA. CDR3 DNA: TGTGCCAGCAGCCAAAGTGGGACAGTCAATGAGCAGTTCTTC. This gives the protein CASSQSGTVNEQFF.

The rearrangement links TRBV25-1 to TRBJ2-7, with 8 bases aligning to TRBD1. The ends lost 6 bases at V and 3 bases at J; junction bases unmatched: 13. The CDR3 totals 16 residues. Germline V gene data show CDR1 as MGHDK and CDR2 as SYGVNS. Here the CDR3 reads CASSDRRDRTYYEQYF. The CDR3, as DNA: TGTGCCAGCAGCGATCGCCGGGACAGGACGTACTACGAGCAGTACTTC.

The V call is TRBV7-9, the J call TRBJ2-1, with 11 nucleotides matching TRBD1. The V and J ends lost 5 bases and 3 bases, in that order; junction bases with no gene match: 12. The CDR3 loop spans 18 amino acids. The germline CDR1 and CDR2 sequences are SEHNR and FQNEAQ (reference sequence). CDR3 nucleotides: TGTGCCAGCAGCCCAACACTTCAGGGACAGGGGGACTACAATGAGCAGTTCTTC. This codes for CASSPTLQGQGDYNEQFF.

This rearrangement joins TRBV11-1 to TRBJ1-2; no clear D gene. This CDR3 has 13 residues. Germline values: CDR1 SGHAT, CDR2 FQDESV (reference sequence). Trimming shortened V by 5 bases and J by 3 bases, and 10 bases separated the two germline ends. The CDR3 nucleotides read TGTGCCAGCAGCCCTGCGGAGGACTATGGCTACACCTTC. Amino acid sequence: CASSPAEDYGYTF.

This chain uses TRBV11-2 with TRBJ2-7; 9 bases match TRBD2. The CDR3 totals 14 residues. With V trimmed by 5 bases and J by 2 bases, 4 bases remained unmatched. Per the germline V gene, CDR1 is SGHAT and CDR2 is FQNNGV. CDR3 DNA sequence: TGTGCCAGCAGCGTTAGCGGGAGAGCCTACGAGCAGTACTTC. It codes for CASSVSGRAYEQYF.

The V and J genes are TRBV7-3 and TRBJ2-1; 7 bases match TRBD2. There are 14 residues in the CDR3. Trimming took 5 bases from V and 1 from J; bases not matched to a gene: 2. From germline, CDR1 is SGHTA and CDR2 FQGTGA. The CDR3 DNA reads TGTGCCAGCAGCAGTAGCGGGTCCTACAATGAGCAGTTCTTC. Its protein product is CASSSSGSYNEQFF.

The chain couples TRBV29-1 to TRBJ1-2; possibly TRBD1 for D (6 bases). This CDR3 spans 13 amino acids. CDR1 SQVTM and CDR2 ANQGSEA come from the germline V gene. Trimming removed 2 bases from V and 4 bases from J, with 11 bases in between. DNA for the CDR3: TGCAGCGTTGAACGGCAGGGGATCTATGGCTACACCTTC. Protein: CSVERQGIYGYTF. The full variable domain, rest sourced from reference TRBV29-1 and TRBJ1-2, is SAVISQKPSRDICQRGTSLTIQCQVDSQVTMMFWYRQQPGQSLTLIATANQGSEATYESGFVIDKFPISRPNLTFSTLTVSNMSPEDSSIYLCSVERQGIYGYTFGSGTRLTVV.

This chain joins TRBV4-1 and TRBJ2-1; 7 bases are shared with TRBD2. In germline, CDR1 is MGHRA, CDR2 YSYEKL. The CDR3 extends over 18 amino acids. With 1 base clipped from V and 3 bases from J, the junction kept 12 bases outside the gene matches. The CDR3 sequence is CASSQGTLAGIFYNEQFF. CDR3 nucleotide sequence: TGCGCCAGCAGCCAAGGAACTTTAGCGGGTATCTTCTACAATGAGCAGTTCTTC.

The chain carries TRBV5-4 and TRBJ2-7; 9 bases are a match to TRBD1. The trim removed 3 bases at V and 4 bases at J, leaving 8 bases unmatched. The CDR3 covers 15 residues. The germline V gene encodes CDR1 SGHNT and CDR2 YYREEE (reference sequence). CDR3 residues: CASSSTGQGLYEQYF. Here the CDR3 DNA reads TGTGCCAGCAGCTCCACGGGACAGGGATTATACGAGCAGTACTTC.

This chain connects TRBV29-1 to TRBJ2-3; 7 nucleotides align to TRBD1. CDR1 and CDR2 (germline): SQVTM, ANQGSEA. The CDR3 is 15 residues long. V lost 0 bases and J lost 7; bases outside the gene matches: 10. The CDR3 sequence: CSVEDFFDREYTQYF. The CDR3 bases are TGCAGCGTTGAAGATTTCTTCGACAGGGAATATACGCAGTATTTT.

The DNA for the CDR3 is TGTGCCAGCAGCCCCCTGACAGGGGGATTTGATCAGCCCCAGCATTTT. It translates to CASSPLTGGFDQPQHF. V gene TRBV7-9 combines with J gene TRBJ1-5; TRBD1 aligns across 9 bases. J lost 5 bases, V lost 5 bases, and 10 bases had no gene match. Germline CDR1 is SEHNR and CDR2 is FQNEAQ (reference sequence). CDR3 size: 16 residues. Full variable domain (remainder filled in from reference TRBV7-9 and TRBJ1-5): DTGVSQNPRHKITKRGQNVTFRCDPISEHNRLYWYRQTLGQGPEFLTYFQNEAQLEKSRLLSDRFSAERPKGSFSTLEIQRTEQGDSAMYLCASSPLTGGFDQPQHFGDGTRLSIL.

The chain joins TRBV13 to TRBJ2-7; TRBD1 aligns across 8 bases. CDR1 PRHDT and CDR2 FYEKMQ come from the germline V gene (reference sequence). The CDR3 length is 15 residues. The V segment lost 2 bases and the J segment 0 bases; nucleotides outside the gene matches: 3. As DNA, the CDR3 is TGTGCCAGCAGCTTAAGACAGGGGAGCTCCTACGAGCAGTACTTC. Translated: CASSLRQGSSYEQYF.

This chain joins TRBV5-5 and TRBJ2-7; 7 bases align to TRBD1. This CDR3 contains 15 residues. V trimming: 4 bases; J trimming: 0 bases; junction bases outside the gene matches: 7. CDR1 is SGHKS and CDR2 is YYEKEE in the germline V gene (reference sequence). The chain's CDR3 is CASSPRQGTSYEQYF. CDR3 sequence (DNA): TGTGCCAGCAGCCCCCGACAGGGAACCTCCTACGAGCAGTACTTC.

The rearrangement joins TRBV4-1 to TRBJ2-7; the match to TRBD2 covers 8 bases. The CDR3 loop spans 15 amino acids. Trimming cost V 6 bases and J 0 bases; bases outside gene matches: 7. The germline V gene encodes CDR1 MGHRA and CDR2 YSYEKL. CDR3 sequence (DNA): TGCGCCAGCAGTCTACTAGCGGCAAGCTCCTACGAGCAGTACTTC. The encoded protein is CASSLLAASSYEQYF.

This clone appeared once. The chain is built from TRBV7-2 and TRBJ2-5; perhaps TRBD1 as D (6 bases). Trimming took off 5 bases at V and 4 bases at J, with 11 bases between the two ends. Germline V CDR1 and CDR2: SGHTA, FQGNSA. The CDR3 consists of 13 residues. The CDR3 nucleotides read TGTGCCAGCAGCCAGGGACATACAGAGACCCAGTACTTC. Translated: CASSQGHTETQYF.

This chain connects TRBV9 to TRBJ2-3, with TRBD2 identical over 14 bases. There are 18 residues in the CDR3. Germline V CDR1 and CDR2: SGDLS, YYNGEE. V shed 2 bases and J 0 bases; nucleotides not matched to a gene: 5. In DNA, the CDR3 is TGTGCCAGCAGCGTGGGACTAGCGGGAGCCATAAGCACAGATACGCAGTATTTT. Its protein product is CASSVGLAGAISTDTQYF.

This clone was seen just once. The chain uses TRBV5-1 and TRBJ2-1, with 7 bases matching TRBD2. The trim removed 6 bases at V and 8 bases at J, leaving 14 bases unmatched. The CDR3 has 15 amino acids. The germline CDR1 and CDR2 sequences are SGHRS and YFSETQ. DNA for the CDR3: TGCGCCAGCATTCCCAACCTGGCGGGAGTAGATGAGCAGTTCTTC. It encodes CASIPNLAGVDEQFF.

The chain links TRBV5-1 to TRBJ2-7, with D unclear. Trimming cost V 4 bases and J 3 bases, with 8 bases left between them. The CDR3 consists of 12 residues. CDR1 and CDR2 (germline): SGHRS, YFSETQ. The CDR3 nucleotides are TGCGCCAGCAGCCGAACCAGCTACGAGCAGTACTTC. The encoded protein is CASSRTSYEQYF.